A single sample gave rise to the 11 T cell receptor beta chains below, sequenced in a study of neurological immune-mediated disorders. TCRdb used MiXCR to reprocess the 5' RACE reads, holding one entry per CDR3 protein. This table has fewer than 60,000 distinct CDR3 sequences, 10% appearing once. Sequenced: PBMCs. The origin of the receptors is an older man with HTLV-1-associated myelopathy (HAM/TSP).

There are many counts of this clonotype. The rearrangement links TRBV10-3 to TRBJ1-1; D unclear. The V end was cut by 5 bases, the J end by 5 bases, with 6 bases between. The CDR3 is made up of 11 amino acids. Germline CDR1 ENHRY, CDR2 SYGVKD. The CDR3 loop reads CAISQTTEAFF. CDR3 coding DNA: TGTGCCATCAGTCAAACAACTGAAGCTTTCTTT.

The table lists this clonotype with many counts. This chain joins TRBV15 and TRBJ2-3; no clear D gene. CDR3 size: 13 residues. From germline, CDR1 is LNHNV and CDR2 YYDKDF (reference sequence). The V end was cut by 0 bases, the J end by 5 bases, with 6 bases between. The CDR3 loop is CATSRDLVDTQYF. The DNA of the CDR3 is TGTGCCACCAGCAGAGATCTCGTAGATACGCAGTATTTT.

With regard to this clonotype: At one end the junction does not follow the germline gene, possibly because of a read error. The rearrangement links TRBV11-2 to TRBJ1-1; no clear D gene. Germline loops: CDR1 SGHAT, CDR2 FQNNGV. CDR3 length: 13 residues. The CDR3 region is CASIPRRYTEAFF. CDR3 bases: TGTGCCAGCATACCGAGGAGGTACACTGAAGCTTTTTTT.

This clonotype was seen ten or more times. V and J are TRBV7-8 and TRBJ2-7, with a weak D call TRBD1 (5 bases). The germline V gene encodes CDR1 SGHVS and CDR2 FQNEAQ. V lost 1 base and J lost 3, with 13 bases in between. This CDR3 contains 15 residues. CDR3 nucleotide sequence: TGTGCCAGCAGCTTAGTCCAGGGCGATCTCTACGAGCAGTACTTC. It specifies CASSLVQGDLYEQYF.

Ten or more counts support this clonotype. The chain employs TRBV20-1 and TRBJ2-3; D may be TRBD1 (6 bases). V was cut by 2 bases and J by 6 bases, with 18 bases left in between. Germline V gene sequence: CDR1 DFQATT, CDR2 SNEGSKA (reference sequence). This CDR3 has 15 residues. The CDR3: CSARRTVGGLDTQYF. The CDR3 DNA reads as TGCAGTGCTAGAAGAACCGTAGGGGGATTGGATACGCAGTATTTT.

By share of the sample, this clonotype is medium-sized (0.01 to 0.1%). V usage is TRBV24-1 and J usage is TRBJ2-3; 7 bases agree with TRBD1. CDR1 and CDR2 from the germline V gene are KGHDR and SFDVKD. This CDR3 region has 18 residues. V was pared by 5 bases and J by 0 bases, with 13 bases of the junction left unmatched. The CDR3 DNA is TGTGCCACCAGTGGCGGACGGGACAGAGTCTTTAGCACAGATACGCAGTATTTT. It is translated as CATSGGRDRVFSTDTQYF.

This clonotype has at least ten counts. This rearrangement joins TRBV20-1 to TRBJ2-7, with 8 bases that match TRBD2. V gave up 3 bases and J gave up 1 base; unmatched junction bases: 2. This CDR3 is 13 amino acids long. Per germline, CDR1 DFQATT and CDR2 SNEGSKA (reference sequence). The CDR3 bases are TGCAGTGCTAGTTTAGCGGGATCCTACGAGCAGTACTTC. This codes for CSASLAGSYEQYF.

This clonotype was seen a few times. The chain is built from TRBV5-5 and TRBJ2-7; D possibly corresponds to TRBD1 (6 bases). The CDR3 is made up of 15 amino acids. V lost 0 bases and J lost 2, with 12 bases in between. Germline CDR1 reads SGHKS; CDR2 reads YYEKEE (reference sequence). The CDR3 DNA reads TGTGCCAGCAGCTTGGGCCCAGGGGATACCTACGAGCAGTACTTC. Encoded protein: CASSLGPGDTYEQYF.

This clonotype was seen at least ten times. The gene calls are TRBV7-9 and TRBJ1-5; D gene ambiguous. Trimming left V 3 bases short and J 0 bases short, with 9 bases between. Germline V gene data show CDR1 as SEHNR and CDR2 as FQNEAQ (reference sequence). This CDR3 region has 15 residues. CDR3 in amino acids: CASSFPRISNQPQHF. Here the CDR3 DNA reads TGTGCCAGCAGCTTTCCGCGGATTAGCAATCAGCCCCAGCATTTT.

This clonotype was counted many times. The chain's CDR3 is CATSDSDSPGWEQYF. CDR3 nucleotides: TGTGCCACCAGTGACTCGGACAGTCCGGGATGGGAGCAGTACTTC. This rearrangement joins TRBV24-1 to TRBJ2-7; D may be TRBD1 (6 bases). The length of the CDR3 is 15 residues. Germline CDR1 reads KGHDR; CDR2 reads SFDVKD. With 4 bases removed from V and 7 bases from J, the gap between germline ends came to 19 bases.

This clonotype has at least ten counts. The rearrangement links TRBV20-1 to TRBJ2-1, with D perhaps TRBD2 (7 bases). The CDR3 is made up of 16 amino acids. Germline values: CDR1 DFQATT, CDR2 SNEGSKA (reference sequence). The ends were cut back, 6 bases at V and 1 base at J, with 19 bases in the middle. The CDR3 nucleotides read TGCAGTGCCCGGGGGGCCGGGCAGGGATCCTACAATGAGCAGTTCTTC. Its protein product is CSARGAGQGSYNEQFF.